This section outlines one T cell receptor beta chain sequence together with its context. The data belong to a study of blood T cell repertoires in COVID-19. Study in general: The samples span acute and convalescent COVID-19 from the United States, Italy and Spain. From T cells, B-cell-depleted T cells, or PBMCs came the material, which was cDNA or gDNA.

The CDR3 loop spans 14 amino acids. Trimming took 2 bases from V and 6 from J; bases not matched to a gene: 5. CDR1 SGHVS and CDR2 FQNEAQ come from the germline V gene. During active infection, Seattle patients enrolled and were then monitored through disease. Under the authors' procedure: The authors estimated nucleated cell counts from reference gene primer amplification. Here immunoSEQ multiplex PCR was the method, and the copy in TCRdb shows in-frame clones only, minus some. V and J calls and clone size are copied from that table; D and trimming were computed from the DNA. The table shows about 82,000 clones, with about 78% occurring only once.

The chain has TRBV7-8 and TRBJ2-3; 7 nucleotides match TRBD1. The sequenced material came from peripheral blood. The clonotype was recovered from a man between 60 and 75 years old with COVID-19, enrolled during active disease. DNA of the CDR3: TGTGCCAGCAGCTTAACAGGGGCCTCGGATACGCAGTATTTT. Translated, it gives CASSLTGASDTQYF.